Below, one TCR beta chain is given with its context. This clonotype was observed at least ten times. Its antigen specificity is not known. One base away there is no much larger clone; base qualities are not given. Sequencing was carried out with an Illumina NovaSeq 6000. cDNA libraries for TCRalpha and TCRbeta were prepared by 5'RACE using constant-segment primers, with sample barcodes and unique molecular identifiers added. RNA was extracted from every sample with Trizol reagent. Library amplification was performed in two PCR steps, and a second sample barcode and Illumina TruSeq adapters were introduced in the second step. Libraries were sequenced on an Illumina NovaSeq with 2 x 150 bp paired-end reads. Per the original workflow: Reads were demultiplexed and collapsed into UMI-guided consensus sequences with migec v1.2.7. Using mixcr v2.1.11, UMI consensuses were aligned to TRA and TRB V and J templates and then assembled into clonotypes. Clonotypes were classified as expanded or contracted when called significant by both edgeR and NoisET, with noise models trained on biological replicates. For edgeR calls, a false discovery rate-adjusted p below 0.01 and a log2 fold-change threshold of 1 were applied. As an exploratory analysis of dynamics, max-normalized trajectories of the 1000 most abundant clonotypes were examined by PCA with hierarchical clustering. Each responding clone was given a CD4 or CD8 phenotype based on the CD4+ and CD8+ repertoires, which had been sequenced separately. TCRdb reprocessed the public reads (quality trimming at Q25 with fastp, clone calling with MiXCR) and kept in-frame beta chains. Duplicate CDR3 protein sequences are folded into a single record with the most common DNA and genes. The authors' filters were not applied to this entry. The sample table holds under 450,000 distinct CDR3 sequences, of which 20% to 30% were seen once. The ten largest clones represent under 15% of the sample.

The data are from a study of T-cell memory formation after mild COVID-19 (dated by TCRdb to the early 2020s). Regarding the complete study: Most TCR sequence clusters were specific to one of the two donors. The cohort was made up of two young adult volunteers, one female and one male, who were previously healthy. In a couple of donors, T-cell clones that expanded and contracted after mild COVID-19 were tracked by sequencing TCRalpha and TCRbeta repertoires over time. Overall study outcomes, separate from this receptor: The study included only a couple of mild cases, and larger cohorts that include severe cases with pre-infection samples were judged to be necessary. Some responding clones were detected in pre-infection memory, which suggested that pre-existing cross-reactive memory T cells had joined the SARS-CoV-2 response. Whether the second-wave clones peaking on day 37 were SARS-CoV-2 specific was not confirmed. Clones contracting from day 15 to 85 had balanced CD4/CD8 phenotypes, while a second wave expanding from day 15 to 37 was biased towards CD4+. Contracting CD4+ clones turned up mainly in the CM and EM memory subsets, whereas EMRA was where CD8+ clones were enriched.

Ficoll-Paque density gradient centrifugation was the method used to isolate PBMCs. The CDR3, cysteine through phenylalanine, is 13 amino acids long. Left in the record is the CDR3 DNA by itself, 39 bases read in frame from the first base. Reading the germline V gene (reference sequence) gives CDR1 GTSNPN and CDR2 SVGIG. The junction carries 12 bases between V and J, which are trimmed by 4 bases and 5 bases respectively. The chain is made from TRBV30 and TRBJ2-1, and the D gene may be TRBD2, 7 bases matching. The source material was PBMCs or a T cell subset sorted from them (not recorded which). The TCR originated in an adult woman who had mild COVID-19 (a few samples of this study predate the infection). The sample titles of this study are shuffled in the database, so cell type and time point are left out; the donor was told from shared clones. Here the CDR3 is given as CAWNREGNNEQFF. The DNA reads TGTGCCTGGAACAGGGAGGGTAACAATGAGCAGTTCTTC.